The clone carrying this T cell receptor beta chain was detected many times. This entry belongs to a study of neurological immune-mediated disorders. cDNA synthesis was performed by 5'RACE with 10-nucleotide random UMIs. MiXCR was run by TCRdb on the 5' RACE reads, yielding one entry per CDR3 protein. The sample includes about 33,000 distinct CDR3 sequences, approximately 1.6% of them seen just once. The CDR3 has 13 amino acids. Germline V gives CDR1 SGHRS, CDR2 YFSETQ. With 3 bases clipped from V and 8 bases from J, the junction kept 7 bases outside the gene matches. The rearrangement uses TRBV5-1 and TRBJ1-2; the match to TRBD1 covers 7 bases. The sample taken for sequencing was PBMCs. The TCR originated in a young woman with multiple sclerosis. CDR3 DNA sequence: TGCGCCAGCAGCTCCCGACAGGGTGGGGGCTACACCTTC. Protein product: CASSSRQGGGYTF.